Following are 16 T cell receptor beta chains from one sample sequenced in a study of CD8 T cells in ankylosing spondylitis. MiXCR was run by TCRdb on the 5' RACE reads, yielding one entry per CDR3 protein. This sample yields approximately 300,000 distinct CDR3 sequences, of which roughly 20% are seen a single time; around 8% belongs to the top ten. Sequencing was performed on blood, either unsorted or a sorted T cell fraction (not recorded which). Receptors were obtained from a male donor with ankylosing spondylitis or in good health (not recorded which).

V gene TRBV7-8 combines with J gene TRBJ1-1, with TRBD1 matching 7 bases. Trimming at V came to 1 base and at J to 4 bases, leaving 6 bases not matched to a gene. The length of the CDR3 is 15 residues. CDR1 and CDR2 from the germline V gene are SGHVS and FQNEAQ. CDR3 bases: TGTGCCAGCAGCTTAGGAGGGGGCGGGGGCACTGAAGCTTTCTTT. Its protein product is CASSLGGGGGTEAFF.

V and J are TRBV2 and TRBJ2-1, with 9 bases matching TRBD2. The germline V gene encodes CDR1 SNHLY and CDR2 FYNNEI. This CDR3 contains 15 residues. V lost 7 bases to trimming and J lost 6 bases; unmatched junction nucleotides: 10. CDR3 sequence: CASTEQTSGSNEQFF. The CDR3 DNA follows: TGTGCCAGCACCGAGCAGACTAGCGGCTCCAATGAGCAGTTCTTC. The full variable domain, completed using reference TRBV2 and TRBJ2-1, is EPEVTQTPSHQVTQMGQEVILRCVPISNHLYFYWYRQILGQKVEFLVSFYNNEISEKSEIFDDQFSVERPDGSNFTLKIRSTKLEDSAMYFCASTEQTSGSNEQFFGPGTRLTVL.

This clonotype was recorded a few times. This chain joins TRBV9 and TRBJ1-1, with TRBD1 matching over 8 bases. Germline trimming cut 2 bases from V and 5 bases from J; bases unmatched to any gene: 2. The CDR3 is made up of 13 amino acids. Germline-derived CDR1 and CDR2 are SGDLS and YYNGEE. The CDR3 coding sequence is TGTGCCAGCAGCGTGACAGGGGTGACTGAAGCTTTCTTT. It yields the protein CASSVTGVTEAFF.

As regards this clonotype: Being one base from a much bigger clone, this may be a read error. This chain uses TRBV10-3 with TRBJ2-1, with unresolved D. The CDR3 has 12 residues. Germline CDR1 reads ENHRY; CDR2 reads SYGVKD. CDR3 DNA: TGTGCCATCAGTGAAATCTGGAATGTGCAGTTCTTC. It encodes CAISEIWNVQFF.

This clonotype showed up just a few times. The DNA of the CDR3 is TGTGCCAGCAGTTTAGGTACCGGGACAATGGGTGATACGCAGTATTTT. Protein sequence: CASSLGTGTMGDTQYF. The J gene is TRBJ2-3, the V gene TRBV12-3 or TRBV12-4; D perhaps matches TRBD1 (6 bases). The CDR3 is 16 amino acids. The V and J ends lost 1 base and 6 bases respectively, with 17 bases between them.

This clonotype was counted a few times. The J gene is TRBJ2-5, the V gene TRBV20-1; 8 bases are a match to TRBD1. The CDR3 is 16 amino acids. Germline V gives CDR1 DFQATT, CDR2 SNEGSKA (reference sequence). The V and J ends lost 0 bases and 5 bases, in that order; junction bases with no gene match: 11. The chain's CDR3 is CSARDIRDRPRETQYF. The CDR3 region has the DNA TGCAGTGCTAGAGATATACGGGACAGGCCTAGGGAGACCCAGTACTTC.

DNA for the CDR3: TGTGCCAGCAGTCCTTCTAGCGGGAGTTCGGGCGGGGAGCTGTTTTTT. It encodes CASSPSSGSSGGELFF. The rearrangement uses TRBV12-3 or TRBV12-4 and TRBJ2-2, with TRBD2 matching 10 bases. The CDR3 is 16 residues long. The junction had 10 bases not matched to a gene; V was cut back by 5 bases and J by 7 bases.

A word on this clonotype: An end of the junction does not agree with germline; a read error may underlie this. The rearrangement joins TRBV4-2 to TRBJ1-1; TRBD1 is a possible D gene (6 bases). Germline CDR1 is LGHNA and CDR2 is YNFKEQ. The CDR3 sequence is 13 residues long. CDR3 sequence: CTSSQQGHTEAFF. The CDR3 nucleotides read TGTACCAGCAGCCAACAGGGCCACACTGAAGCTTTCTTT.

This clonotype was seen a few times. This chain links TRBV12-3 or TRBV12-4 with TRBJ2-3, with D unresolved. V lost 5 bases and J lost 1, with 13 bases in between. This CDR3 has 15 residues. CDR3 protein: CASSPSPTRTDTQYF. For the CDR3, the DNA is TGTGCCAGCAGTCCCTCCCCGACCCGCACAGATACGCAGTATTTT.

CDR3 sequence reads: CASSYGPGGENEQFF. CDR3 DNA: TGCGCCAGCAGCTACGGGCCAGGGGGTGAGAATGAGCAGTTCTTC. This chain uses TRBV5-1 with TRBJ2-1, with 7 bases fitting TRBD1. This CDR3 region has 15 residues. Germline lookup yields CDR1 SGHRS and CDR2 YFSETQ. After removal of 3 bases from V and 7 bases from J, the junction contained 10 bases not matched to a gene.

This clonotype was seen more than once but under ten times. The rearrangement joins TRBV3-1 to TRBJ2-1, with TRBD2 matching 11 bases. Germline-derived CDR1 and CDR2 are LGHDT and YNNKEL (reference sequence). CDR3 size: 16 residues. V lost 1 base and J lost 7; bases outside the gene matches: 6. This CDR3 is CASSQVLAGVKNEQFF. CDR3 nucleotide sequence: TGTGCCAGCAGCCAAGTACTAGCGGGAGTTAAGAATGAGCAGTTCTTC.

The chain is built from TRBV20-1 and TRBJ1-6, with 8 nucleotides matching TRBD1. Germline values: CDR1 DFQATT, CDR2 SNEGSKA (reference sequence). The CDR3 spans 14 residues. V lost 3 bases, J lost 9 bases, and 7 bases stayed unmatched. The CDR3 bases are TGCAGTGCTAGTGGACAGGGAGGAAGTTCACCCCTCCACTTT. Its protein product is CSASGQGGSSPLHF.

This clonotype was detected a few times. This CDR3 reads CASLGANRVDTQYF. The CDR3, as DNA: TGTGCCAGCCTGGGGGCAAACCGGGTGGATACGCAGTATTTT. The rearrangement uses TRBV28 and TRBJ2-3; tentatively, D is TRBD1 (6 bases). CDR1 and CDR2 (germline): MDHEN, SYDVKM. V gave up 8 bases and J gave up 6 bases, with 18 bases separating them. The CDR3 is 14 residues long.

This chain uses TRBV5-1 with TRBJ1-1, with D uncertain. V was pared by 3 bases and J by 0 bases, with 12 bases between. Germline loops: CDR1 SGHRS, CDR2 YFSETQ. The CDR3 is 15 amino acids. The CDR3 sequence is CASSWTNQMNTEAFF. CDR3 in DNA: TGCGCCAGCAGCTGGACGAATCAGATGAACACTGAAGCTTTCTTT.

This clonotype occurred many times. The V and J genes are TRBV20-1 and TRBJ1-1; no definite D call. CDR3 length: 12 residues. Germline V gives CDR1 DFQATT, CDR2 SNEGSKA (reference sequence). Trimming removed 7 bases at V and 0 bases at J, with 9 bases between. For the CDR3, the DNA is TGCAGTGAGGACCGTCTGAACACTGAAGCTTTCTTT. The encoded protein is CSEDRLNTEAFF.

This clonotype was detected only a few times. The V and J genes are TRBV5-1 and TRBJ2-5; maybe TRBD1 (6 bases). The CDR3 runs 16 residues. In germline, CDR1 is SGHRS, CDR2 YFSETQ. V shed 1 base and J shed 2 bases, with 15 bases lying between them. CDR3 protein: CASSLTPQGIQETQYF. CDR3 DNA sequence: TGCGCCAGCAGCTTGACACCACAGGGAATACAAGAGACCCAGTACTTC.